Below, one TCR beta chain is given with its context. A few counts support this clonotype. Its specific antigen is unknown. No per-base quality is available; no much larger clone lies one base away. The germline V gene provides CDR1 MGHRA and CDR2 YSYEKL. The CDR3 sequence holds 14 residues, the cysteine and phenylalanine included. The sequence is cut down to CDR3 DNA, 42 bases in frame from base 1. Cut back by 0 bases and 5 bases, the V and J ends lie 10 bases apart. Amplification of TCR beta CDR3 regions was carried out from RNA transcripts. The TCR CDR3 was subjected to a first round of RT-PCR using the HTBI primer set and the Qiagen OneStep RT-PCR kit. Libraries were constructed in a second round of multiplex PCR, after which size selection and purification were performed. The libraries were sequenced on an Illumina HiSeq2000 using paired-end 100 bp reads. From the authors' description of their analysis: Raw data were processed with SOAPnuke, discarding reads with adapters, uncalled bases, mean Phred below 15, or no exact constant-primer or identifier match. High-quality paired reads were merged with COPE v1.2.5, and unique nucleotide sequences were defined as clonotypes. MiTCR v1.1 was used to align the clonotypes against IMGT TRBV, TRBD and TRBJ reference segments. The analysis included only V-J combinations with a frequency above 0.0001, which together covered approximately 99% of the repertoires. The TCS score was defined as F50 (clonal expansion) divided by E x V (chaos), with BLOSUM62-based TCRdist calculated between CDR3 peptides within each V-J. Welch's t-statistics and random forest reduced several hundred V-J features to fewer than 15, which were used in a naive Bayes classifier (R e1071). The public reads were run again by TCRdb, first through fastp at Q25 and then through MiXCR, and only productive beta chains were kept. Rows with a matching CDR3 protein are joined into one entry that keeps the most common DNA and genes. In this record, the V and J calls reflect TCRdb's handling and not the investigators' own analysis. In this sample the table shows roughly 600,000 distinct CDR3 sequences, 13% to 15% of which occur a single time. The ten largest clonotypes hold roughly an eighth of the sample.

Moderately to severely active disease, a Clinical Activity Score of at least 3, a NOSPECS grade of at least 4, and a duration under 3 months were present in ophthalmopathy patients. Patients with uncontrolled infections, other autoimmune diseases, pregnancy or lactation were excluded. Diagnoses were established on the basis of clinical symptoms, serum thyroxine and TRAb, thyroid ultrasound, and orbital computed tomography. Ficoll-Paque density gradient centrifugation was used to isolate PBMCs from around 10 ml of fresh peripheral blood. Trizol reagent was used to extract total RNA, and RNA quality was then checked on an Agilent 2100 Bioanalyzer. This specimen comes from a study of T cells in Graves' hyperthyroidism and ophthalmopathy (dated by TCRdb to between 2018 and 2020). With respect to the entire study: Peripheral blood was collected at initial diagnosis, before any treatment. To identify distinguishing TCR V-J signatures, a discovery cohort of around 98 patients was used, comprising 43 with Graves' ophthalmopathy and approximately 58 with stable Graves' hyperthyroidism. Once sampling was done, hyperthyroidism patients were given methimazole at a starting dose of 30 mg daily, whereas ophthalmopathy patients were given high-dose intravenous methylprednisolone. In several Graves' hyperthyroidism patients, the study also compared T-cell repertoires from thyroid tissue with T-cell repertoires from blood. Prospective prediction of ophthalmopathy was tested in an independent validation cohort of fewer than 20 hyperthyroidism patients and approximately 17 patients who later progressed to ophthalmopathy. The 100 or so discovery patients were randomly split 7:3 into training and test sets. TCR Vbeta CDR3 sequencing of 130 to 150 peripheral blood samples (under 45 ophthalmopathy, 75 hyperthyroidism and approximately 17 progressor patients) is reported in the paper.

Beyond this particular receptor, the publication reports: Most expanded thyroid clonotypes (frequency above 0.001) were also found in blood, which suggests that blood repertoires may mirror thyroid immune responses. A 13 V-J signature model separated ophthalmopathy from stable hyperthyroidism, with approximately 87% sensitivity and 81% to 82% specificity in cross-validation and 80%/75% in testing. Sample size was not statistically predetermined, and investigators were not blinded to group allocation. In validation, the model predicted progression to ophthalmopathy a median of roughly 6.5 months before onset, with over 60% sensitivity and about 75% specificity.

Sequencing input: blood. The V and J segments used are TRBV4-1 and TRBJ1-2; no D gene call is confident. The sequence came from a woman in her 50s with Graves' ophthalmopathy. The DNA reads as follows: TGCGCCAGCAGCCAAGACGGATTCGAGTATGGCTACACCTTC. This gives the protein CASSQDGFEYGYTF.